These T cell receptor beta chains were read from a single sample in a study of blood T cell repertoires in COVID-19. Data came from immunoSEQ multiplex PCR; TCRdb stores just in-frame clones and leaves some out. The table lists roughly 300,000 clones, 75% to 85% of them singletons. Sequencing input: peripheral blood. These receptors all stem from a human donor in a cohort sampled during active COVID-19. CDR3s include the opening cysteine and the closing phenylalanine or tryptophan. Not all rows give a size; the values are once, few, many and, for expanded clones, a class.

V gene	clone size	J gene	CDR3 protein
TRBV9	few	TRBJ2-5	CASSERTGGDRPRQETQYF
TRBV30	once	TRBJ2-7	CAWSVQTTGGSQYF
TRBV11-2	-	TRBJ1-2	CASSLDLGDRGRGYTF
TRBV7-2	-	TRBJ1-2	CASSHPRDRGWMSDGYTF
TRBV6-5	-	TRBJ2-7	CASIKGSYEQYF
TRBV3-1/TRBV3-2	-	TRBJ2-2	CASSQAGTFNTGELFF
TRBV18	-	TRBJ1-1	CASSPLGAGTEAFF
TRBV29-1	few	TRBJ1-1	CSVGGYSEAFF
TRBV5-6	-	TRBJ2-7	CASSLIDITYEQYF
TRBV27	-	TRBJ1-5	CASSIDRGNQPQHF
TRBV5-6	once	TRBJ1-5	CASSTGTGNQPQHF
TRBV18	-	TRBJ2-7	CASSMTAGTANSYEQYF
TRBV7-9	-	TRBJ2-7	CASSLGAYEQYF